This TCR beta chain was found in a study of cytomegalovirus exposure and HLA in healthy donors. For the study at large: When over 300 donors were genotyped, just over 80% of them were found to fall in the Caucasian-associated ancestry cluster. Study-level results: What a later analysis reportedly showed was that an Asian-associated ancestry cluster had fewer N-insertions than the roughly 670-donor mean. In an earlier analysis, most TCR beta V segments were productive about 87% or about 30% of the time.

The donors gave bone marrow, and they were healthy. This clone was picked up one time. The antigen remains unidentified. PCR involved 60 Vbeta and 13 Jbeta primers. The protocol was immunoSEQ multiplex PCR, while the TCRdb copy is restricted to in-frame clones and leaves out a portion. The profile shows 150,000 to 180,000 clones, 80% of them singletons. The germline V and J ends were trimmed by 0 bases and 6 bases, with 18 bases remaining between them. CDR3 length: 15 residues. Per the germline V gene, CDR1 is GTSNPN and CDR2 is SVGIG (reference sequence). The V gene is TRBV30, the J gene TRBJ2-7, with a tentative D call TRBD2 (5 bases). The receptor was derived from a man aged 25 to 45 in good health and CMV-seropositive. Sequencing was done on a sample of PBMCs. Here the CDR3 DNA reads TGTGCCTGGAGTGTTTTCGCCGGGAACATCCCCGAGCAGTACTTC. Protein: CAWSVFAGNIPEQYF.